The 17 T cell receptor beta chains below come from one sample, sequenced in a study of blood T cells in healthy people across ages. The authors ran a second PCR of about 7 to 11 cycles using a sample-barcoded 5' primer and a J-beta primer mix. In TCRdb, the 5' RACE reads were re-called with MiXCR into one record per CDR3 protein. The sample has about 640,000 distinct CDR3 sequences, under 70% seen once. Material for sequencing was blood. The source is a man in his sixties in good health.

CDR3 nucleotide sequence: TGCGCCAGCAGCCAACCCGGGACAAGCAGGGGGTCGAACACCGGGGAGCTGTTTTTT. Its translation is CASSQPGTSRGSNTGELFF. V is TRBV4-1 and J is TRBJ2-2, with 7 bases identical to TRBD1. With V trimmed by 2 bases and J by 0 bases, 12 bases remained unmatched. The germline CDR1 and CDR2 sequences are MGHRA and YSYEKL. The CDR3 runs 19 residues.

The genes are TRBV12-3 or TRBV12-4 and TRBJ1-2; the D is unclear. The CDR3 is 12 residues long. The V gene lost 4 bases and the J gene lost 4 bases, with 7 bases spanning the gap. The CDR3 DNA sequence: TGTGCCAGCAGTTCCCGATCCTATGGCTACACCTTC. It is translated as CASSSRSYGYTF.

The chain joins TRBV18 to TRBJ2-5; D is perhaps TRBD1 or TRBD2 (6 bases each). V lost 3 bases and J lost 4, with 12 bases in between. The CDR3 runs to 14 residues. CDR1 is KGHSH and CDR2 is LQKENI in the germline V gene. CDR3 sequence reads: CASSPKGGGETQYF. The DNA for the CDR3 is TGTGCCAGCTCACCTAAAGGGGGAGGAGAGACCCAGTACTTC.

The rearrangement joins TRBV2 to TRBJ2-4; D is possibly TRBD2 (5 bases). The J call is in doubt because the DNA end fits TRBJ2-5 better. The CDR3 spans 13 residues. From germline, CDR1 is SNHLY and CDR2 FYNNEI. This chain's CDR3 is CASSERTSETQYF. The CDR3 nucleotides read TGTGCCAGCAGTGAAAGGACTTCGGAGACCCAGTACTTC.

The chain has TRBV5-1 and TRBJ2-4, with 9 nucleotides matching TRBD1. Germline trimming cut 3 bases from V and 8 bases from J; bases unmatched to any gene: 9. This CDR3 contains 15 residues. Germline V gives CDR1 SGHRS, CDR2 YFSETQ. The CDR3 DNA reads TGCGCCAGCAGCTCCACCGGGACAGGGATAGACATTCAGTACTTC. Its translation: CASSSTGTGIDIQYF.

This clonotype was seen a handful of times. The chain recombines TRBV28 with TRBJ1-2; 9 bases align to TRBD1. The trim removed 5 bases at V and 4 bases at J, leaving 8 bases unmatched. The CDR3 covers 15 residues. From germline, CDR1 is MDHEN and CDR2 SYDVKM. DNA for the CDR3: TGTGCCAGCAGTCCAATGACAGGGGGTTTCTATGGCTACACCTTC. As protein: CASSPMTGGFYGYTF.

The gene calls are TRBV20-1 and TRBJ2-1, with 15 bases matching TRBD2. The CDR3 is made up of 16 amino acids. V was pared by 4 bases and J by 7 bases, with 8 bases of the junction left unmatched. Germline V lookup: CDR1 DFQATT, CDR2 SNEGSKA (reference sequence). The CDR3: CSAIGLAGGPRNEQFF. For the CDR3, the DNA is TGCAGTGCTATCGGACTAGCGGGGGGGCCACGGAATGAGCAGTTCTTC.

The chain has TRBV20-1 and TRBJ2-1; 9 bases are a match to TRBD2. CDR3 length: 16 residues. Germline assignment: CDR1 DFQATT and CDR2 SNEGSKA (reference sequence). After removal of 5 bases from V and 1 base from J, the junction contained 9 bases not matched to a gene. This CDR3 is CSARHTSGSSYNEQFF. The CDR3 coding sequence is TGCAGTGCTCGGCACACTAGCGGGTCGTCCTACAATGAGCAGTTCTTC.

The chain couples TRBV9 to TRBJ1-1, with D tentatively TRBD1 (5 bases). Germline V lookup: CDR1 SGDLS, CDR2 YYNGEE. The CDR3 length is 16 residues. V was clipped by 4 bases and J by 2 bases, with 18 bases between them. The CDR3 nucleotides are TGTGCCAGCAGCCCGGGTGGTTGGGGGAGAAACACTGAAGCTTTCTTT. Amino acid sequence: CASSPGGWGRNTEAFF.

V is TRBV7-2 and J is TRBJ2-7, with D possibly called TRBD1 or TRBD2 (5 bases each). Germline lookup yields CDR1 SGHTA and CDR2 FQGNSA. The CDR3 covers 13 residues. Trimming took 5 bases from V and 4 from J, leaving 12 bases between them. The CDR3 DNA is TGTGCCAGCAGCCCGGGACCCGGTTACGAGCAGTACTTC. This gives the protein CASSPGPGYEQYF. Based on the CDR3 plus reference TRBV7-2 and TRBJ2-7, the full variable domain is GAGVSQSPSNKVTEKGKDVELRCDPISGHTALYWYRQSLGQGLEFLIYFQGNSAPDKSGLPSDRFSAERTGGSVSTLTIQRTQQEDSAVYLCASSPGPGYEQYFGPGTRLTVT.

In this sample, this clonotype turned up once. This sequence joins TRBV9 and TRBJ1-2; possibly TRBD1 for D (5 bases). V was shortened by 1 base and J by 3 bases, with 16 bases between the two germline ends. The germline V gene encodes CDR1 SGDLS and CDR2 YYNGEE. The CDR3 runs to 16 residues. The CDR3: CASSVSGPQGYYGYTF. Written as DNA, the CDR3 is TGTGCCAGCAGCGTATCCGGGCCCCAGGGTTACTATGGCTACACCTTC.

J is TRBJ2-7 and V is TRBV6-2 or TRBV6-3; D is ambiguous. V gave up 0 bases and J gave up 3 bases, with 9 bases separating them. There are 14 residues in the CDR3. Germline V gene sequence: CDR1 MNHEY, CDR2 SVGEGT. The CDR3, as DNA: TGTGCCAGCAGTTACTCGAATAGTATCTACGAGCAGTACTTC. This encodes CASSYSNSIYEQYF.

CDR3 amino acids: CSATRGDYNEQFF. DNA of the CDR3: TGCAGTGCCACTCGGGGGGATTACAATGAGCAGTTCTTC. V and J are TRBV20-1 and TRBJ2-1, with TRBD2 matching over 7 bases. The V segment lost 6 bases and the J segment 4 bases; nucleotides outside the gene matches: 6. CDR1 and CDR2 (germline): DFQATT, SNEGSKA (reference sequence). The CDR3 has 13 amino acids.

V gene TRBV10-3 combines with J gene TRBJ1-6, with D possibly being TRBD1 (5 bases). Per the germline V gene, CDR1 is ENHRY and CDR2 is SYGVKD. The V end was cut by 7 bases, the J end by 8 bases, with 15 bases between. The CDR3 is 14 residues long. CDR3 in DNA: TGTGCCATCACTGCGGGGGTGTTAGATTCACCCCTCCACTTT. Protein sequence: CAITAGVLDSPLHF.

The rearrangement uses TRBV6-5 and TRBJ2-7, with D possibly being TRBD1 (6 bases). V was trimmed by 6 bases and J by 4 bases, leaving 16 bases between them. The CDR3 sequence is 14 residues long. CDR1 is MNHEY and CDR2 is SVGAGI in the germline V gene. The CDR3 DNA reads as TGTGCCAGCAGACCGAGGACAGATTTTTACGAGCAGTACTTC. Translating it yields CASRPRTDFYEQYF.

In its sample, this clonotype was seen a few times. The chain joins TRBV5-1 to TRBJ1-2; TRBD1 might be the D (6 bases). Trimming pared 3 bases from V and 5 bases from J, leaving 14 bases between. This CDR3 is 14 amino acids long. Germline V CDR1 and CDR2: SGHRS, YFSETQ. DNA for the CDR3: TGCGCCAGCAGCTCGGACAGCCCAGTATATGGCTACACCTTC. Translating it yields CASSSDSPVYGYTF.

This clonotype was seen a few times. The chain links TRBV5-8 to TRBJ2-1, with D possibly matching TRBD2 (6 bases). V lost 4 bases to trimming and J lost 6 bases, with 11 bases between them. The CDR3 has 13 amino acids. Per germline, CDR1 SGHTS and CDR2 YDEGEE. Here the CDR3 DNA reads TGTGCCAGCAGCCGGGGGTCACCCAATGAGCAGTTCTTC. Encoded protein: CASSRGSPNEQFF.